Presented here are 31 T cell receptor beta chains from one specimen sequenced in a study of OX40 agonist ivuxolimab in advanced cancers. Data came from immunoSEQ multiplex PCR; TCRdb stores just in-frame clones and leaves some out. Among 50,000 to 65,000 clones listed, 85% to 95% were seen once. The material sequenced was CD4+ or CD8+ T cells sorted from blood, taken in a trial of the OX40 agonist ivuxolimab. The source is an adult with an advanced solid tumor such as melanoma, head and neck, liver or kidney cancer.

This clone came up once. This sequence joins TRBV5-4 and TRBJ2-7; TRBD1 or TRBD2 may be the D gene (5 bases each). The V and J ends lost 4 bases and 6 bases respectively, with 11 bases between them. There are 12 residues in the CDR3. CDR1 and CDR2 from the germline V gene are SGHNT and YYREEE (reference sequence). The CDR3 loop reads CASSPRAGEQYF. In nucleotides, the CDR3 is TGTGCCAGCAGCCCCAGGGCGGGCGAGCAGTACTTC.

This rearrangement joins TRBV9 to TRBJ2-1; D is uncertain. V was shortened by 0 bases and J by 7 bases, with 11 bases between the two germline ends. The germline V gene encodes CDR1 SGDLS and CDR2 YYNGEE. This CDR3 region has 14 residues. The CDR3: CASSVGSIRNEQFF. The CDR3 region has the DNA TGTGCCAGCAGCGTAGGATCAATCAGGAATGAGCAGTTCTTC.

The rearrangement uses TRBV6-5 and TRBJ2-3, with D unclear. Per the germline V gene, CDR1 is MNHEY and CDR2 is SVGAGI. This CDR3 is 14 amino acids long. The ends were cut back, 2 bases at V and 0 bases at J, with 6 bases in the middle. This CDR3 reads CASSYRASTDTQYF. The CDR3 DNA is TGTGCCAGCAGTTACAGGGCTAGCACAGATACGCAGTATTTT.

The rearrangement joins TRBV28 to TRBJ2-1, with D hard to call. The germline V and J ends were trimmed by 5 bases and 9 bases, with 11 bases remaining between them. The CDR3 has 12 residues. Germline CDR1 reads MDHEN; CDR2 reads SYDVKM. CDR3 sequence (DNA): TGTGCCAGCAGTCCTCCTACAGTTGAGCAGTTCTTC. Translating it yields CASSPPTVEQFF.

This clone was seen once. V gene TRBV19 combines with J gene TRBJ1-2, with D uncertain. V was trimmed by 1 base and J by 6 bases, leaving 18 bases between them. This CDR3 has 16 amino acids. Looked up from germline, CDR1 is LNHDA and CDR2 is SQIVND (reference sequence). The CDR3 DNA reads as TGTGCCAGTAGTATAGCCCATTTAGGACTGGTTGATGGCTACACCTTC. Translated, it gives CASSIAHLGLVDGYTF. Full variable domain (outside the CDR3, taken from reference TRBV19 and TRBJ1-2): DGGITQSPKYLFRKEGQNVTLSCEQNLNHDAMYWYRQDPGQGLRLIYYSQIVNDFQKGDIAEGYSVSREKKESFPLTVTSAQKNPTAFYLCASSIAHLGLVDGYTFGSGTRLTVV.

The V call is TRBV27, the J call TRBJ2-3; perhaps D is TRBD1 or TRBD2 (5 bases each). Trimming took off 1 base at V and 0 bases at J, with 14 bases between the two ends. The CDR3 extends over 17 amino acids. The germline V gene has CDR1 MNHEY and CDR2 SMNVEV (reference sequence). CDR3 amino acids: CASSLWGSGPSTDTQYF. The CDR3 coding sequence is TGTGCCAGCAGTTTATGGGGGAGTGGCCCTAGCACAGATACGCAGTATTTT.

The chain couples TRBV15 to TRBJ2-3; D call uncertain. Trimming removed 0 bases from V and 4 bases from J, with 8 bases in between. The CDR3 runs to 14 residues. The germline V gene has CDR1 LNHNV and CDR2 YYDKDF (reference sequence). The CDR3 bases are TGTGCCACCAGCAGAGAAACCCGGGCAGATACGCAGTATTTT. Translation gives CATSRETRADTQYF.

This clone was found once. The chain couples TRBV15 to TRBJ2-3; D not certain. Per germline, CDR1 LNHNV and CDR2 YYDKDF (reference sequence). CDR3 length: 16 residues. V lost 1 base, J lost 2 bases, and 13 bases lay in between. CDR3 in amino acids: CATSRVERPVTDTQYF. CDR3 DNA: TGTGCCACCAGCAGAGTTGAGCGCCCGGTCACAGATACGCAGTATTTT.

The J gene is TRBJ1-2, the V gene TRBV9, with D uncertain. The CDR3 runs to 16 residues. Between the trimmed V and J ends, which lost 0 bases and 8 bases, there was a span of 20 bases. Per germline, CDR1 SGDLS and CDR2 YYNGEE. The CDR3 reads CASSVDEKGDFRGYTF. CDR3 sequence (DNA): TGTGCCAGCAGCGTAGATGAGAAAGGAGATTTTCGGGGCTACACCTTC.

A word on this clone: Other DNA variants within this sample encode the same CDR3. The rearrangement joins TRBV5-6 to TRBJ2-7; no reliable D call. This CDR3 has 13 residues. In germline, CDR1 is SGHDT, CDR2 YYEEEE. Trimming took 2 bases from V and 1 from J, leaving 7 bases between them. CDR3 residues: CASSLGSSYEQYF. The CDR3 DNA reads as TGTGCCAGCAGCTTAGGCAGTTCCTACGAGCAGTACTTC.

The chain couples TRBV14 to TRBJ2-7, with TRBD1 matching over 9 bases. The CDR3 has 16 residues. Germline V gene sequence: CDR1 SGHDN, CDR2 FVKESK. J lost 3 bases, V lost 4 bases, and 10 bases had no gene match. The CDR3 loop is CASSPRPGTGNYEQYF. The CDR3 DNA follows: TGTGCCAGCAGCCCACGTCCCGGGACAGGGAACTACGAGCAGTACTTC. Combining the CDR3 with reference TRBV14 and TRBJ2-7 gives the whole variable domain EAGVTQFPSHSVIEKGQTVTLRCDPISGHDNLYWYRRVMGKEIKFLLHFVKESKQDESGMPNNRFLAERTGGTYSTLKVQPAELEDSGVYFCASSPRPGTGNYEQYFGPGTRLTVT.

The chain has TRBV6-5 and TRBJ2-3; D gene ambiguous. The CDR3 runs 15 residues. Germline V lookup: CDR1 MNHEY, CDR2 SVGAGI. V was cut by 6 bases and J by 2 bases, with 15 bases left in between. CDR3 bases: TGTGCCAGCAGCTATTTGAGATCAGTCACAGATACGCAGTATTTT. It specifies CASSYLRSVTDTQYF.

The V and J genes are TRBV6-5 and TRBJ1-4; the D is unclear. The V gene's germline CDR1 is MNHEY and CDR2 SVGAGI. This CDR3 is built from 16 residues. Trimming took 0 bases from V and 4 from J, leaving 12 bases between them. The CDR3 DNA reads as TGTGCCAGCAGTTACTCAACTCTGGGAGGTAATGAAAAACTGTTTTTT. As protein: CASSYSTLGGNEKLFF.

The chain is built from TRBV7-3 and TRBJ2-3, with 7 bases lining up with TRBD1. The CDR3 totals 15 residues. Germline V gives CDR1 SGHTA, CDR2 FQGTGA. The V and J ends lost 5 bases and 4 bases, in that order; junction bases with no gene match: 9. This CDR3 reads CASSPTGAWSDTQYF. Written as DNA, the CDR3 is TGTGCCAGCAGCCCTACAGGGGCGTGGTCAGATACGCAGTATTTT.

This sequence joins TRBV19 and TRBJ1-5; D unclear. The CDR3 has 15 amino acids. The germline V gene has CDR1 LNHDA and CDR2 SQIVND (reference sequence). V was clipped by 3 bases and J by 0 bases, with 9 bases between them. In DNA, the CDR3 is TGTGCCAGTAGTATCCTCGGCACTAGCAATCAGCCCCAGCATTTT. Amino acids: CASSILGTSNQPQHF.

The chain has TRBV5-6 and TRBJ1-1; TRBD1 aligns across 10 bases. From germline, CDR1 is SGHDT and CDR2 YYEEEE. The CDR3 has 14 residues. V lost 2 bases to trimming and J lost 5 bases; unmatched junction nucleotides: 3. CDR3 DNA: TGTGCCAGCAGCTTCGGGACAGGGGTGACTGAAGCTTTCTTT. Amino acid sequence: CASSFGTGVTEAFF. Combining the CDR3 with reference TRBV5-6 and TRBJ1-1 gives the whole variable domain DAGVTQSPTHLIKTRGQQVTLRCSPKSGHDTVSWYQQALGQGPQFIFQYYEEEERQRGNFPDRFSGHQFPNYSSELNVNALLLGDSALYLCASSFGTGVTEAFFGQGTRLTVV.

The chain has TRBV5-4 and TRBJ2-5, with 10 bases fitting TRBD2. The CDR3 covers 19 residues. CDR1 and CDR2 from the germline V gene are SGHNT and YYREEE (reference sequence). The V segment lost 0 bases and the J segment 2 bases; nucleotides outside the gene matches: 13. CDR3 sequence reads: CASSLGGISGGLGQETQYF. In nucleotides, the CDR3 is TGTGCCAGCAGCTTGGGTGGCATTAGCGGGGGGTTGGGGCAAGAGACCCAGTACTTC.

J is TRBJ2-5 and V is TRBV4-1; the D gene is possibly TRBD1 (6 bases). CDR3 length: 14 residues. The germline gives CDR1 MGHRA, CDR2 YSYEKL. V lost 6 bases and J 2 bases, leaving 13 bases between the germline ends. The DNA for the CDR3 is TGCGCCAGCAGTCCCCAGGGGATTCAAGAGACCCAGTACTTC. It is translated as CASSPQGIQETQYF.

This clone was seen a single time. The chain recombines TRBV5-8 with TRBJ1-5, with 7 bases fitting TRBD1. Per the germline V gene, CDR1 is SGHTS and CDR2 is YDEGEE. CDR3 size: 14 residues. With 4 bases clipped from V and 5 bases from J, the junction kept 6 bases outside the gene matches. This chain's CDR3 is CASSLQGMYQPQHF. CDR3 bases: TGTGCCAGCAGCCTACAGGGGATGTATCAGCCCCAGCATTTT.

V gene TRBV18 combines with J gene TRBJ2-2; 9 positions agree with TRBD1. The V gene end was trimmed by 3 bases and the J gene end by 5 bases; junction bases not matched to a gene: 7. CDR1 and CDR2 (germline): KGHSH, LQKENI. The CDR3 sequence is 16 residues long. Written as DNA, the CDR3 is TGTGCCAGCTCACCTCCCTATGGACAGGGGACCGGGGAGCTGTTTTTT. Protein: CASSPPYGQGTGELFF.

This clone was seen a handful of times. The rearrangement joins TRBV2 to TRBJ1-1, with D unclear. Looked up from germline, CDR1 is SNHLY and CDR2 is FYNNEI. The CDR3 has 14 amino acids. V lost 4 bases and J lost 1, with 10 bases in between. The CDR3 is CASSGQQENTEAFF. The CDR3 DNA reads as TGTGCCAGCAGTGGGCAGCAGGAGAACACTGAAGCTTTCTTT.

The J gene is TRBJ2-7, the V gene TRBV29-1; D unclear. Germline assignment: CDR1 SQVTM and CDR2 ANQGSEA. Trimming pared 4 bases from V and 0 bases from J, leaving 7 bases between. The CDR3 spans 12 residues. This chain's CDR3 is CSVVESSYEQYF. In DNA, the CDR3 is TGCAGCGTTGTGGAAAGCTCCTACGAGCAGTACTTC.

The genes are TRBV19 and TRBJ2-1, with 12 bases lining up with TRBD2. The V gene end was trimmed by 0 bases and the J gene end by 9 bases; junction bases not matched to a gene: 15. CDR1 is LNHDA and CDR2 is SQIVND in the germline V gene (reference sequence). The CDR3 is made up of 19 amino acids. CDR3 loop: CASSIDIPGLAGTVGEQFF. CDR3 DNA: TGTGCCAGTAGTATAGATATACCGGGACTAGCGGGTACTGTCGGTGAGCAGTTCTTC.

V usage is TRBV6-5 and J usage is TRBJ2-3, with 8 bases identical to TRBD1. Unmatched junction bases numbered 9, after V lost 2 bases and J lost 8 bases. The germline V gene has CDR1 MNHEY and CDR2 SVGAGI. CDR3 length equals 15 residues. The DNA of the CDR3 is TGTGCCAGCAGTTACGGGACAGGCGGGTTGGCTACGCAGTATTTT. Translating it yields CASSYGTGGLATQYF.

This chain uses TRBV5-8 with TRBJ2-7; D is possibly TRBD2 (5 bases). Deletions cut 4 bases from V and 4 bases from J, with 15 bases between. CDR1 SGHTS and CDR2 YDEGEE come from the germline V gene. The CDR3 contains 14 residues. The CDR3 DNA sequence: TGTGCCAGCAGCGGTGAGGGCAGGCTATACGAGCAGTACTTC. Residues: CASSGEGRLYEQYF.

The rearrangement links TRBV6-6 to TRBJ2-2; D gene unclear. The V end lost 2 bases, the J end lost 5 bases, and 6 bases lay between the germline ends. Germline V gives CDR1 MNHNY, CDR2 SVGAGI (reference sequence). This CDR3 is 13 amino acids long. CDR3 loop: CASSYQETGELFF. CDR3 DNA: TGTGCCAGCAGTTACCAGGAAACCGGGGAGCTGTTTTTT.

CDR3 in DNA: TGTGCCAGCAGCTGGACAGTTGGGAGCACTGAAGCTTTCTTT. Protein: CASSWTVGSTEAFF. The chain combines TRBV7-6 with TRBJ1-1, with a possible D match to TRBD1 (6 bases). Trimming left V 4 bases short and J 4 bases short, with 13 bases between. The CDR3 covers 14 residues. CDR1 and CDR2 (germline): SGHVS, FNYEAQ.

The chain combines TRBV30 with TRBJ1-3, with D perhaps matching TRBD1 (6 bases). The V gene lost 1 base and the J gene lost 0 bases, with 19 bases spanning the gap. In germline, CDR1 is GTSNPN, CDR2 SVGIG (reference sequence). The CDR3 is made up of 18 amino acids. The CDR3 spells CAWSAPFWTASSGNTIYF. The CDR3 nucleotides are TGTGCCTGGAGTGCCCCCTTTTGGACAGCGAGCTCTGGAAACACCATATATTTT.

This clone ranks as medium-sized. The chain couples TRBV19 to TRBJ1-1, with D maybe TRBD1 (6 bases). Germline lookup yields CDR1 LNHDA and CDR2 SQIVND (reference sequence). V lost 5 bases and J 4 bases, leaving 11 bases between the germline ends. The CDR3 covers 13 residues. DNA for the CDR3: TGTGCCAGTAGTTCCACGACAGGCACTGAAGCTTTCTTT. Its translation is CASSSTTGTEAFF.

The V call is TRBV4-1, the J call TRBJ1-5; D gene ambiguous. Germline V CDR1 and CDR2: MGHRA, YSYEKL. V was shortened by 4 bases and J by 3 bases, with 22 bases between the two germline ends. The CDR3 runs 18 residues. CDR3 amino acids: CASSPLPTRWGSNQPQHF. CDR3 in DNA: TGCGCCAGCAGCCCGCTCCCTACCAGATGGGGTTCCAATCAGCCCCAGCATTTT.

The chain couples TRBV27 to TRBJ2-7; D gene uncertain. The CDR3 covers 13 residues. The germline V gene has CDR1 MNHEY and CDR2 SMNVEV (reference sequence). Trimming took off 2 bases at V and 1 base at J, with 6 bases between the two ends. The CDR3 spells CASSLSWSYEQYF. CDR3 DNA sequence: TGTGCCAGCAGTTTAAGTTGGTCCTACGAGCAGTACTTC.